One sample yielded the 8 T cell receptor beta chains listed below, sequenced in a study of blood T cell repertoires in COVID-19. Profiling relied on immunoSEQ multiplex PCR, and the TCRdb table lists in-frame clones only, not all of them. This sample has approximately 44,000 clones; roughly 92% occur once, and the top ten carry roughly 0.35%. The source material was peripheral blood. These receptors were taken from a man between 50 and 59 years old with COVID-19, enrolled during active disease.

This chain joins TRBV30 and TRBJ2-7; TRBD2 matches at 7 bases. Germline CDR1 and CDR2: GTSNPN and SVGIG (reference sequence). The ends lost 4 bases at V and 5 bases at J; junction bases unmatched: 8. CDR3 size: 13 residues. The CDR3 loop reads CAWTGGSFNEQYF. CDR3 DNA sequence: TGTGCCTGGACCGGCGGGAGCTTCAACGAGCAGTACTTC.

The chain couples TRBV10-3 to TRBJ1-1; 12 bases agree with TRBD1. The CDR3 is made up of 17 amino acids. The trim removed 6 bases at V and 0 bases at J, leaving 8 bases unmatched. The germline gives CDR1 ENHRY, CDR2 SYGVKD. The chain's CDR3 is CAIRTPGQGAMNTEAFF. The CDR3, as DNA: TGTGCCATCAGGACCCCGGGACAGGGGGCGATGAACACTGAAGCTTTCTTT.

The genes are TRBV6-5 and TRBJ2-2, with 10 bases lining up with TRBD2. Trimming took 1 base from V and 5 from J; bases not matched to a gene: 1. The CDR3 has 15 residues. Germline CDR1 is MNHEY and CDR2 is SVGAGI. DNA for the CDR3: TGTGCCAGCAGTTACTGGACTAGCGGTACCGGGGAGCTGTTTTTT. It codes for CASSYWTSGTGELFF.

V gene TRBV9 combines with J gene TRBJ1-1; D remains ambiguous. This CDR3 spans 14 amino acids. Germline V lookup: CDR1 SGDLS, CDR2 YYNGEE. Between the trimmed V and J ends, which lost 0 bases and 0 bases, there was a span of 6 bases. CDR3 region: CASSVAGMNTEAFF. The CDR3 coding sequence is TGTGCCAGCAGCGTAGCCGGGATGAACACTGAAGCTTTCTTT.

The CDR3 region has the DNA TGTGCCAGCAGTGAAAAGTGGACAGGCGCCTTGAATAATTCACCCCTCCACTTT. Encoded protein: CASSEKWTGALNNSPLHF. The rearrangement links TRBV6-1 to TRBJ1-6, with 7 bases aligning to TRBD1. With 2 bases clipped from V and 5 bases from J, the junction kept 12 bases outside the gene matches. The length of the CDR3 is 18 residues. Germline V gene data show CDR1 as MNHNS and CDR2 as SASEGT.

The V and J genes are TRBV6-2 or TRBV6-3 and TRBJ2-7; 9 bases map to TRBD2. Germline V gene lookup returns CDR1 MNHEY and CDR2 SVGEGT. This CDR3 spans 16 amino acids. The ends lost 6 bases at V and 4 bases at J; junction bases unmatched: 13. In nucleotides, the CDR3 is TGTGCCAGCAGCTTCTCGTTAGCGGGAGAAGGGTACGAGCAGTACTTC. Amino acid sequence: CASSFSLAGEGYEQYF.

The chain carries TRBV10-3 and TRBJ1-5, with TRBD1 as a possible D gene (5 bases). This CDR3 contains 13 residues. Germline V lookup: CDR1 ENHRY, CDR2 SYGVKD. The V gene lost 11 bases and the J gene lost 0 bases, with 11 bases spanning the gap. CDR3 nucleotides: TGTGCCGTGGGGGGGGGTAGCAATCAGCCCCAGCATTTT. Its translation: CAVGGGSNQPQHF.

This chain joins TRBV4-2 and TRBJ2-1; 7 positions agree with TRBD1. Germline V lookup: CDR1 LGHNA, CDR2 YNFKEQ. This CDR3 comprises 17 residues. J lost 3 bases, V lost 4 bases, and 12 bases had no gene match. Here the CDR3 DNA reads TGTGCCAGCAGCCCAAAGGGGGCAGGGCCGATCTACAATGAGCAGTTCTTC. Amino acid sequence: CASSPKGAGPIYNEQFF.